This record looks at one T cell receptor beta chain sequence and its context. What it binds is unknown. A much larger clone lies a single base off, so this may be a read error. Amplification yielded TCR beta CDR3 regions, with RNA transcripts as the source. HTBI primers were used for first-round RT-PCR of the TCR CDR3. TCRdb re-called the multiplex PCR reads with MiXCR, one entry per CDR3 protein. The table records 550,000 to 700,000 distinct CDR3 sequences, 46% of them present only once. This sample is part of a study of T cells in Graves' hyperthyroidism and ophthalmopathy. Findings of the study overall: Ophthalmopathy, which appeared later, was predicted by the model a median roughly 6.6 months before onset. Blood shared most expanded thyroid clonotypes above 0.001. Ophthalmopathy was distinguished from stable hyperthyroidism by 13 V-J signatures.

Patients showing uncontrolled infection, other autoimmune disease, pregnancy or lactation were ineligible. The CDR3 length is 11 residues. Germline V CDR1 and CDR2: MDHEN, SYDVKM. V was clipped by 7 bases and J by 10 bases, with 13 bases between them. The receptor was isolated from an adult woman with Graves' disease, either hyperthyroidism or ophthalmopathy (not recorded which). The source material was peripheral blood or thyroid tissue (not recorded which). The J gene is TRBJ1-1, the V gene TRBV28; no definite D call. CDR3 nucleotide sequence: TGTGCCAGCACTTATGGGTATGGAGCTTTCTTT. It codes for CASTYGYGAFF.